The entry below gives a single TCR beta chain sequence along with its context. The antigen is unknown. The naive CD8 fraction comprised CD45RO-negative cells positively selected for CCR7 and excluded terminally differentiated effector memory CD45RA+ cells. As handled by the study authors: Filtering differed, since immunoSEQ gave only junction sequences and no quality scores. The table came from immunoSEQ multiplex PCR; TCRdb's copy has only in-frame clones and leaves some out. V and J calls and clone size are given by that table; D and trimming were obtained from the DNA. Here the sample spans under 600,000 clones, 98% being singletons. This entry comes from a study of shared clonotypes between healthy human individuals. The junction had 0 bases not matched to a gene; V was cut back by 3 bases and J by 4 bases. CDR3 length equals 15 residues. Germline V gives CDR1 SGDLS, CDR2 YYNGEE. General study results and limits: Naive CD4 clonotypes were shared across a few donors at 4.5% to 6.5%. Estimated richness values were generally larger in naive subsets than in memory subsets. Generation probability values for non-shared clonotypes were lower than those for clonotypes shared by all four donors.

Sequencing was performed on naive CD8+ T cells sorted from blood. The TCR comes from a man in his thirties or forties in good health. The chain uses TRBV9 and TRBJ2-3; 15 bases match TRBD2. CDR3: CASSGTSGRADTQYF. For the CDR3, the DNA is TGTGCCAGCAGCGGGACTAGCGGGAGGGCAGATACGCAGTATTTT.